The present T cell receptor beta chain was sequenced within a study of blood T cells in healthy people across ages. Points on this clonotype: The antigen is unknown.

The CDR3 is made up of 10 amino acids. Every donor provided roughly 10 milliliters of peripheral blood. General study results and limits: Naive T cell percentage and TCR beta diversity correlated strongly. Unsorted PBMCs blocked a conclusive comparison of naive and antigen-experienced cells.

Combining a sample-barcoded 5' primer with a J-beta primer mix, a second PCR ran for roughly 7 to 12 cycles. Via MiXCR, TCRdb re-called the 5' RACE reads, giving one row per CDR3 protein. This sample carries over a million distinct CDR3 sequences, approximately 60% of them seen once, and the ten largest clones take under 8.5%. Sequencing used blood. The chain joins TRBV21-1 to TRBJ1-2. TRBV21-1 is recorded as a pseudogene. The sequence was obtained from a man aged 18 to 30 in good health. In DNA form, the CDR3 reads TGTGCCAGCAACAGGGATGGCTACACCTTC. Translation: CASNRDGYTF.